The clone carrying this T cell receptor (beta chain) was observed at least ten times. Its antigen is currently unknown. This specimen belongs to a study of neurological immune-mediated disorders. The unsorted libraries had their origin in 2 million PBMCs stored at -80 C. Per germline, CDR1 SGHRS and CDR2 YFSETQ. J was trimmed by 4 bases and V by 4 bases; bases with no gene match: 7. The CDR3 is made up of 14 amino acids. Synthesis of cDNA was performed by 5'RACE using 10-nucleotide random UMIs. One entry per CDR3 protein, called by TCRdb with MiXCR from the 5' RACE reads. The sample consists of some 79,000 distinct CDR3 sequences, over 12% of them appearing once. Notes on the study in general: HTLV-1-associated myelopathy had the most TCR clonal expansion, whereas multiple sclerosis had the least (lower than in healthy controls).

Sequencing was carried out using PBMCs. The chain employs TRBV5-1 and TRBJ2-5; TRBD2 aligns across 7 bases. This TCR derives from a woman aged 45-65 years in good health. The CDR3 DNA follows: TGCGCCAGCAGCGAAGGCGGGGGAACAGAGACCCAGTACTTC. It translates to CASSEGGGTETQYF.